This T cell receptor (beta chain) comes out of a study of technical replicates of blood from a handful of donors. CDR1 SGHNT and CDR2 YENEEA come from the germline V gene. This CDR3 has 18 amino acids. The J segment lost 4 bases and the V segment lost 0 bases, leaving 13 bases of the junction unmatched. Here immunoSEQ multiplex PCR was the method, and the copy in TCRdb shows in-frame clones only, minus some. The sample has tens of thousands of clones, around 95% seen once. Sequenced input: T cells isolated from PBMCs. The chain recombines TRBV11-3 with TRBJ1-2, with TRBD1 identical over 8 bases. The origin of this receptor is a human donor in good health. Here the CDR3 reads CASSLDSPTPTGGYGYTF. The CDR3 bases are TGTGCCAGCAGCTTAGATAGCCCAACCCCCACAGGGGGCTATGGCTACACCTTC.